The rows below give T cell receptor beta chains drawn from one sample of a study of T cell responses to AZD1222 COVID-19 vaccine. Using immunoSEQ multiplex PCR, the repertoire was profiled, and TCRdb retains in-frame clones only, with some absent. The sample records nearly 110,000 clones, roughly 87% being singletons. This material consisted of peripheral blood, taken on day 0 of AZD1222 vaccination. The receptors stem from an adult in good health. Each CDR3 is given with its conserved first and last residue. A D gene is named only where the DNA matches it firmly. Only part of the rows carry a size: once, few, many, or a class if the clone is expanded.

V gene: TRBV29-1; J gene: TRBJ1-1; clone size: -; D gene: -; CDR3 DNA: TGCAGCGTTGCGGCCCCCCAGGGCCCCATGAACACTGAAGCTTTCTTT; CDR3 protein: CSVAAPQGPMNTEAFF
V gene: TRBV19; J gene: TRBJ2-1; clone size: -; D gene: TRBD1; CDR3 DNA: TGTGCCAGTAGTCTGACAGGGGTTTCCTACAATGAGCAGTTCTTC; CDR3 protein: CASSLTGVSYNEQFF
V gene: TRBV3-1/TRBV3-2; J gene: TRBJ2-2; clone size: -; D gene: -; CDR3 DNA: TGTGCCAGCAGCCTAGGGACCCTACCTCCCGGGGAGCTGTTTTTT; CDR3 protein: CASSLGTLPPGELFF
V gene: TRBV4-2; J gene: TRBJ1-5; clone size: -; D gene: TRBD1; CDR3 DNA: TGTGCCAGCAGCCAAGGCGGACAGGGAGGTCAGCCCCAGCATTTT; CDR3 protein: CASSQGGQGGQPQHF
V gene: TRBV15; J gene: TRBJ2-7; clone size: few; D gene: TRBD1; CDR3 DNA: TGTGCCACCAGCAGATCCCGGGACAGGATTTACGAGCAGTACTTC; CDR3 protein: CATSRSRDRIYEQYF
V gene: TRBV27; J gene: TRBJ2-6; clone size: once; D gene: -; CDR3 DNA: TGTGCCAGCAGTACACAGCCCTCTGGGGCCAACGTCCTGACTTTC; CDR3 protein: CASSTQPSGANVLTF
V gene: TRBV27; J gene: TRBJ1-2; clone size: few; D gene: -; CDR3 DNA: TGTGCCAGCAGGTCTCAAACAGGGAACTATGGCTACACCTTC; CDR3 protein: CASRSQTGNYGYTF
V gene: TRBV7-8; J gene: TRBJ1-1; clone size: -; D gene: TRBD1; CDR3 DNA: TGTGCCAGCAGCTTCGGACAGGGCCTGAACACTGAAGCTTTCTTT; CDR3 protein: CASSFGQGLNTEAFF
V gene: TRBV30; J gene: TRBJ1-3; clone size: few; D gene: -; CDR3 DNA: TGTGCCTGGAGCGGAAACACCATATATTTT; CDR3 protein: CAWSGNTIYF
V gene: TRBV4-2; J gene: TRBJ2-7; clone size: medium-sized; D gene: -; CDR3 DNA: TGTGCCAGCAGCCAAGGGAAACGACAGCGTTATTTATCGGGCGAGCAGTACTTC; CDR3 protein: CASSQGKRQRYLSGEQYF
V gene: TRBV19; J gene: TRBJ2-7; clone size: once; D gene: -; CDR3 DNA: TGTGCCAGTAGTATAGATCTCGCAGGGAGCCGCTACGAGCAGTACTTC; CDR3 protein: CASSIDLAGSRYEQYF
V gene: TRBV27; J gene: TRBJ1-5; clone size: once; D gene: -; CDR3 DNA: TGTGCCAGCAGCCCTGGGGCGTATAGCAATCAGCCCCAGCATTTT; CDR3 protein: CASSPGAYSNQPQHF
V gene: TRBV4-3; J gene: TRBJ1-1; clone size: -; D gene: -; CDR3 DNA: TGCGCCAGCAGCCAATTTTTCATATCGGCCATGAACACTGAAGCTTTCTTT; CDR3 protein: CASSQFFISAMNTEAFF
V gene: TRBV12-3/TRBV12-4; J gene: TRBJ2-1; clone size: -; D gene: -; CDR3 DNA: TGTGCCAGCAGCATAAGCTCCTACAATGAGCAGTTCTTC; CDR3 protein: CASSISSYNEQFF
V gene: TRBV6-5; J gene: TRBJ1-5; clone size: -; D gene: -; CDR3 DNA: TGTGCCAGCAGAAAACAGGAAAGTCAGCCCCAGCATTTT; CDR3 protein: CASRKQESQPQHF
V gene: TRBV4-2; J gene: TRBJ1-1; clone size: -; D gene: TRBD1; CDR3 DNA: TGTGCCAGCAGCCAAGAGGGGACAGGGAGCACTGAAGCTTTCTTT; CDR3 protein: CASSQEGTGSTEAFF
V gene: TRBV6-6; J gene: TRBJ1-1; clone size: -; D gene: TRBD1; CDR3 DNA: TGTGCCAGCAGTCCGGGACAGACAAATGAAGCTTTCTTT; CDR3 protein: CASSPGQTNEAFF
V gene: TRBV5-4; J gene: TRBJ2-7; clone size: -; D gene: TRBD1; CDR3 DNA: TGTGCCAGCAGCAACCGACAGGGAACCTACGAGCAGTACTTC; CDR3 protein: CASSNRQGTYEQYF
V gene: TRBV7-2; J gene: TRBJ1-5; clone size: -; D gene: TRBD1; CDR3 DNA: TGTGCCAGCAGCTTCACAGGGGAACCGGGTCAGCCCCAGCATTTT; CDR3 protein: CASSFTGEPGQPQHF
V gene: TRBV6-5; J gene: TRBJ1-5; clone size: -; D gene: -; CDR3 DNA: TGTGCCAGCAGTTACTCAGGGACCCTCGGGGAGCCCCAGCATTTT; CDR3 protein: CASSYSGTLGEPQHF
V gene: TRBV27; J gene: TRBJ1-2; clone size: -; D gene: TRBD1; CDR3 DNA: TGTGCCAGCAGTTTCGGACAGGGATATTTGTATGGCTACACCTTC; CDR3 protein: CASSFGQGYLYGYTF
V gene: TRBV6-5; J gene: TRBJ1-5; clone size: -; D gene: -; CDR3 DNA: TGTGCCAGTGTCGGTTTCGGAGGCAATCAGCCCCAGCATTTT; CDR3 protein: CASVGFGGNQPQHF
V gene: TRBV5-1; J gene: TRBJ1-6; clone size: -; D gene: -; CDR3 DNA: TGCGCCAGCAGCCATGGGGCGAGAGATAATTCACCCCTCCACTTT; CDR3 protein: CASSHGARDNSPLHF
V gene: TRBV6-5; J gene: TRBJ2-2; clone size: -; D gene: -; CDR3 DNA: TGTGCCAGCAGTTATTCCCCGTCGAACACCGGGGAGCTGTTTTTT; CDR3 protein: CASSYSPSNTGELFF
V gene: TRBV29-1; J gene: TRBJ2-7; clone size: -; D gene: TRBD2; CDR3 DNA: TGCAGCGTTGCGGGGGGGCCTTACGAGCAGTACTTC; CDR3 protein: CSVAGGPYEQYF
V gene: TRBV10-3; J gene: TRBJ2-3; clone size: medium-sized; D gene: -; CDR3 DNA: TGTGCCACCCGCCCGGGGTCGACTTCCACAGATACGCAGTATTTT; CDR3 protein: CATRPGSTSTDTQYF
V gene: TRBV7-9; J gene: TRBJ2-2; clone size: -; D gene: -; CDR3 DNA: TGTGCCAGCAGCTTAGCTGCCTACACCGGGGAGCTGTTTTTT; CDR3 protein: CASSLAAYTGELFF
V gene: TRBV27; J gene: TRBJ2-5; clone size: -; D gene: -; CDR3 DNA: TGTGCCAGCAGTTTGGAGGGAGGCCCGTTTGCGACCCAGTACTTC; CDR3 protein: CASSLEGGPFATQYF
V gene: TRBV6-5; J gene: TRBJ1-6; clone size: -; D gene: -; CDR3 DNA: TGTGCCAGCAGTATTAGGTGGAATTCACCCCTCCACTTT; CDR3 protein: CASSIRWNSPLHF
V gene: TRBV3-1/TRBV3-2; J gene: TRBJ1-2; clone size: -; D gene: -; CDR3 DNA: TGTGCCAGCAGCCGGGACGCGGCGAGAGGGGGCTACACCTTC; CDR3 protein: CASSRDAARGGYTF
V gene: TRBV28; J gene: TRBJ1-1; clone size: once; D gene: -; CDR3 DNA: TGTGCCAGTTTGTCTAGGAACACTGAAGCTTTCTTT; CDR3 protein: CASLSRNTEAFF
V gene: TRBV29-1; J gene: TRBJ2-1; clone size: -; D gene: -; CDR3 DNA: TGCAGCGTCCAGGGAATGGACGGGACATGGAATGAGCAGTTCTTC; CDR3 protein: CSVQGMDGTWNEQFF
V gene: TRBV11-2; J gene: TRBJ1-4; clone size: once; D gene: -; CDR3 DNA: TGTGCCAGCAGCCGAAACCCGGATGAAAAACTGTTTTTT; CDR3 protein: CASSRNPDEKLFF